Given below is one TCR beta chain in context. Its antigen is not identified. Germline values: CDR1 LNHDA, CDR2 SQIVND (reference sequence). This CDR3 has 14 amino acids. V was clipped by 5 bases and J by 0 bases, with 8 bases between them. This specimen belongs to a study of identical twins. Each cDNA held unique molecular identifiers, and template switching gave it a universal primer site. In TCRdb, the 5' RACE reads were re-called with MiXCR into one record per CDR3 protein. The profile covers roughly 280,000 distinct CDR3 sequences, with roughly 9.8% appearing a single time and approximately 6.6% taken by the ten largest. General observations from the study: There were fewer insertions in abundant cord blood beta clonotypes, but memory repertoires showed no such pattern. The presence of invariant MAIT and iNKT cells could partly confound analyses of zero-insertion sequences.

Separately, the same data were catalogued under a study of yellow fever vaccine responses in identical twins. That source adds: Vaccine-induced T cell responses in twins were reportedly observed to appear partly convergent, partly personalized.

The sequenced sample consisted of CD8+ T cells sorted from blood. The clonotype comes from a young woman in good health. The chain is built from TRBV19 and TRBJ2-1, with D uncertain. The CDR3 is CASSHGNSYNEQFF. The CDR3, as DNA: TGTGCCAGTAGTCATGGTAACTCCTACAATGAGCAGTTCTTC. Supplemented by reference TRBV19 and TRBJ2-1, the full variable domain reads DGGITQSPKYLFRKEGQNVTLSCEQNLNHDAMYWYRQDPGQGLRLIYYSQIVNDFQKGDIAEGYSVSREKKESFPLTVTSAQKNPTAFYLCASSHGNSYNEQFFGPGTRLTVL.